The rows below give T cell receptor beta chains drawn from one sample of a study of shared clonotypes between healthy human individuals. Clones were sequenced by immunoSEQ multiplex PCR, and TCRdb holds only the in-frame ones, with some missing. The sample contains some 2,400,000 clones, about 94% of which appear only once. The specimen was naive CD4+ T cells sorted from blood. These receptors came from a young man in good health. CDR3s include the opening cysteine and the closing phenylalanine or tryptophan. Fields, in order: D gene, V gene, J gene, CDR3 protein. A D gene is named only where the DNA matches it firmly.

d_call: .
v_call: TRBV5-1
j_call: TRBJ2-1
cdr3_aa: CASSLDSHPNNEQFF

d_call: .
v_call: TRBV7-9
j_call: TRBJ2-1
cdr3_aa: CASSLGIGQFF

d_call: .
v_call: TRBV11-1
j_call: TRBJ2-1
cdr3_aa: CASSPDHGPNYEQFF

d_call: .
v_call: TRBV28
j_call: TRBJ2-2
cdr3_aa: CVVGRTTGELFF

d_call: .
v_call: TRBV6-5
j_call: TRBJ1-2
cdr3_aa: CASRPAGPNYGYTF

d_call: .
v_call: TRBV18
j_call: TRBJ1-6
cdr3_aa: CASSPLRGQNSPLHF

d_call: .
v_call: TRBV15
j_call: TRBJ1-5
cdr3_aa: CATSREGVVGNQPQHF

d_call: .
v_call: TRBV11-2
j_call: TRBJ2-2
cdr3_aa: CASSASDTGELFF

d_call: .
v_call: TRBV5-8
j_call: TRBJ1-5
cdr3_aa: CASRRGFDSRVNSNQPQHF

d_call: TRBD1
v_call: TRBV19
j_call: TRBJ1-6
cdr3_aa: CASSTPGQGILYNSPLHF

d_call: .
v_call: TRBV7-3
j_call: TRBJ2-3
cdr3_aa: CASSLTGPGRGRTDTQYF

d_call: .
v_call: TRBV21-1
j_call: TRBJ2-7
cdr3_aa: CASSTPGGRWTNLLDEQYF

d_call: TRBD2
v_call: TRBV5-4
j_call: TRBJ2-3
cdr3_aa: CASSYGLAASTDTQYF

d_call: .
v_call: TRBV11-2
j_call: TRBJ1-2
cdr3_aa: CASSRGNEGYTF

d_call: .
v_call: TRBV5-4
j_call: TRBJ2-1
cdr3_aa: CASSLLVGDRGEFF

d_call: .
v_call: TRBV18
j_call: TRBJ1-6
cdr3_aa: CASSPPRGPNSPLHF

d_call: .
v_call: TRBV11-2
j_call: TRBJ2-2
cdr3_aa: CASTPWGREHGELFF

d_call: .
v_call: TRBV11-2
j_call: TRBJ2-7
cdr3_aa: CASSLEGISYEQYF

d_call: TRBD1
v_call: TRBV9
j_call: TRBJ1-2
cdr3_aa: CASSVGVGTGRDFYGYTF

d_call: TRBD1
v_call: TRBV25-1
j_call: TRBJ2-5
cdr3_aa: CASSARDRGRETQYF

d_call: TRBD1
v_call: TRBV5-5
j_call: TRBJ1-5
cdr3_aa: CASSSTDRGQPQHF

d_call: TRBD1
v_call: TRBV7-2
j_call: TRBJ1-4
cdr3_aa: CASSPGQGFYEKLFF

d_call: TRBD1
v_call: TRBV5-1
j_call: TRBJ2-1
cdr3_aa: CASSPGQALYNEQFF

d_call: .
v_call: TRBV18
j_call: TRBJ2-1
cdr3_aa: CASSGTWGNSGEQFF

d_call: .
v_call: TRBV19
j_call: TRBJ1-1
cdr3_aa: CASSISPPGEAFF

d_call: .
v_call: TRBV6-6
j_call: TRBJ1-1
cdr3_aa: CAVYDVWGNTEAFF

d_call: .
v_call: TRBV7-9
j_call: TRBJ2-2
cdr3_aa: CASSLIAPNTGELFF

d_call: TRBD1
v_call: TRBV18
j_call: TRBJ1-1
cdr3_aa: CASSPPTGAETEAFF

d_call: TRBD2
v_call: TRBV28
j_call: TRBJ2-5
cdr3_aa: CASSWLAGGKETQYF

d_call: TRBD1
v_call: TRBV2
j_call: TRBJ1-6
cdr3_aa: CASKTGSSYNSPLHF

d_call: .
v_call: TRBV7-2
j_call: TRBJ1-2
cdr3_aa: CASSLGPFGYTF

d_call: TRBD2
v_call: TRBV7-9
j_call: TRBJ2-3
cdr3_aa: CASSPGISGTTDTQYF

d_call: TRBD2
v_call: TRBV7-2
j_call: TRBJ2-7
cdr3_aa: CASSLARTSGTTYEQYF

d_call: .
v_call: TRBV4-1
j_call: TRBJ1-4
cdr3_aa: CASSRPAGTPNEKLFF

d_call: .
v_call: TRBV20-1
j_call: TRBJ2-1
cdr3_aa: CSAPQGVEKFF

d_call: TRBD2
v_call: TRBV7-7
j_call: TRBJ2-1
cdr3_aa: CASSLGSGDYNEQFF

d_call: TRBD2
v_call: TRBV5-1
j_call: TRBJ2-5
cdr3_aa: CASSSDSGGQETQYF

d_call: .
v_call: TRBV6-6
j_call: TRBJ2-7
cdr3_aa: CASSYIGGSYEQYF

d_call: .
v_call: TRBV6-1
j_call: TRBJ2-7
cdr3_aa: CASSEIAYDEQYF

d_call: TRBD1
v_call: TRBV5-1
j_call: TRBJ2-5
cdr3_aa: CASTGTGVETQYF

d_call: .
v_call: TRBV27
j_call: TRBJ1-1
cdr3_aa: CASSTRTSGNTEAFF

d_call: .
v_call: TRBV10-3
j_call: TRBJ1-1
cdr3_aa: CAISDRGGGDAFF

d_call: TRBD2
v_call: TRBV5-1
j_call: TRBJ2-2
cdr3_aa: CASSLAGGLAGGNTGELFF

d_call: .
v_call: TRBV27
j_call: TRBJ2-5
cdr3_aa: CASSRQGPSRETQYF

d_call: .
v_call: TRBV4-3
j_call: TRBJ2-5
cdr3_aa: CASSQGVETQYF

d_call: .
v_call: TRBV30
j_call: TRBJ1-6
cdr3_aa: CAWNPGGRNSPLHF

d_call: TRBD1
v_call: TRBV6-5
j_call: TRBJ2-7
cdr3_aa: CASSSTGTGIEQYF

d_call: TRBD1
v_call: TRBV2
j_call: TRBJ1-4
cdr3_aa: CASSGQGKATNEKLFF

d_call: .
v_call: TRBV30
j_call: TRBJ2-3
cdr3_aa: CAWSRTGTDTQYF

d_call: .
v_call: TRBV4-1
j_call: TRBJ2-3
cdr3_aa: CASSRTGSSTDTQYF